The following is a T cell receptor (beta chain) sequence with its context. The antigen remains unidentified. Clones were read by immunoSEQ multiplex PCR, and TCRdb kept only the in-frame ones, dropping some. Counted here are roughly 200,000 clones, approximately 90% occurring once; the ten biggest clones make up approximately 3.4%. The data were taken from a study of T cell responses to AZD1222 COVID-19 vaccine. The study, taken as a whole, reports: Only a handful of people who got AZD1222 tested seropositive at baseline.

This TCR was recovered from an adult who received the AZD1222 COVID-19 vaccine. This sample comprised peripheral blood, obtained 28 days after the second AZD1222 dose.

CDR3 region: CASSARNGGTEAFF. As DNA, the CDR3 is TGTGCCAGCAGTGCCAGGAACGGAGGCACTGAAGCTTTCTTT. This chain connects TRBV6-4 to TRBJ1-1, with D hard to call. With 4 bases removed from V and 4 bases from J, the gap between germline ends came to 13 bases. The CDR3 spans 14 residues. In germline, CDR1 is MRHNA, CDR2 SNTAGT.